Many counts were recorded for the clone carrying this T cell receptor beta chain. The sample comes from a study of T cells of healthy individuals. One entry per CDR3 protein results from TCRdb running MiXCR on the 5' RACE reads. The sample consists of fewer than 70,000 distinct CDR3 sequences, roughly 15% of them appearing once. V was pared by 5 bases and J by 7 bases, with 14 bases between. Germline CDR1 and CDR2: SGHTA and FQGNSA. The CDR3 spans 14 residues. The rearrangement links TRBV7-2 to TRBJ2-2, with unresolved D. The clonotype was recovered from a human donor in good health. CDR3 residues: CASSPRLGRGELFF. CDR3 nucleotides: TGTGCCAGCAGCCCAAGACTCGGTCGCGGGGAGCTGTTTTTT. Complete variable domain (other parts from reference TRBV7-2 and TRBJ2-2): GAGVSQSPSNKVTEKGKDVELRCDPISGHTALYWYRQSLGQGLEFLIYFQGNSAPDKSGLPSDRFSAERTGGSVSTLTIQRTQQEDSAVYLCASSPRLGRGELFFGEGSRLTVL.